This T cell receptor beta chain was found in a study of T cell repertoires in cytomegalovirus infection (dated 2019 in TCRdb). Study-wide context: Recently identified HLA-C-restricted CMV epitopes, whose presentation resists viral immunomodulation, were targeted by peptide stimulations together with well-studied HLA-B-restricted epitopes. Donor HLA type was relevant to the analysis, as public TCR beta signatures indicated carriage of CMV infection together with the matching HLA type.

Reads for this sample came from an Illumina HiSeq 1500. The public reads were run again by TCRdb, first through fastp at Q25 and then through MiXCR, and only productive beta chains were kept. Each entry merges the rows of one CDR3 protein and shows their most common DNA and genes. For this sample there are 450,000 to 600,000 distinct CDR3 sequences; about 42% appear just once. About 39% of the sample comes from the top ten. Per the publication, the treatment or condition label means: in vitro stimulation with specific CMV peptide epitopes to enrich CMV-specific T cells. Results the study describes overall, beyond this receptor: Carriers of CMV infection plus the relevant HLA type were discriminated by the cumulative frequency of public TCR beta family members in the study cohort and in an independent roughly 340-donor cohort. The ex vivo response was dominated by HLA-C-restricted CMV-specific TCR beta clonotypes, and the single most frequent clonotype in two of eight donors was supplied by these HLA-C-restricted clonotypes.

According to the germline V gene, CDR1 reads SNHLY and CDR2 reads FYNNEI. V sheds 4 bases and J sheds 5 bases, leaving 12 bases between their ends. The CDR3 contains 14 residues, cysteine and phenylalanine counted. Only the CDR3 DNA stays, 42 bases, in frame from base 1. Details on this clonotype: There is no known antigen for this receptor. Per-base qualities were not stored, and no clone one base away is much larger.

The starting material was cultured PBMCs, obtained from culture after CMV antigen stimulation. This receptor was taken from a human donor in good health (CMV status not recorded). Some clones in this sample may be carry-over from other donors' samples. In this chain, TRBV2 is recombined with TRBJ1-5; the D gene is perhaps TRBD1, from 6 matching bases. The DNA reads as follows: TGTGCCAGCAGTGGGGGGGAGGGGGATCAGCCCCAGCATTTT. It specifies CASSGGEGDQPQHF. This CDR3, with the reference TRBV2 and TRBJ1-5 proteins standing in past its ends, gives the full variable domain EPEVTQTPSHQVTQMGQEVILRCVPISNHLYFYWYRQILGQKVEFLVSFYNNEISEKSEIFDDQFSVERPDGSNFTLKIRSTKLEDSAMYFCASSGGEGDQPQHFGDGTRLSIL.